This record concerns one TCR beta chain sequence. No antigen is known for it. Germline V gene lookup returns CDR1 SGDLS and CDR2 YYNGEE. Germline trimming cut 4 bases from V and 2 bases from J; bases unmatched to any gene: 6. CDR3 length: 16 amino acids. The PCR ran on 60 Vbeta and 13 Jbeta primers. TCRdb's table, derived via immunoSEQ multiplex PCR, lists solely in-frame clones and lacks some. This table holds about 120,000 clones, about 74% found once. The data were obtained in a study of cytomegalovirus exposure and HLA in healthy donors. Overall study context: Caucasian-associated ancestry cluster membership applied to approximately 81% of under 450 genotyped donors. The study's findings and limits: A link between a missense DCLRE1C variant and TCR beta V- and J-gene trimming emerged from a later analysis.

The specimen sequenced was PBMCs. The receptor was isolated from a middle-aged woman in good health and CMV-seropositive. The chain is built from TRBV9 and TRBJ2-7; TRBD2 matches at 13 bases. This chain's CDR3 is CASSPPGLAGTYEQYF. The CDR3 nucleotides are TGTGCCAGCAGCCCCCCGGGACTAGCGGGGACCTACGAGCAGTACTTC.